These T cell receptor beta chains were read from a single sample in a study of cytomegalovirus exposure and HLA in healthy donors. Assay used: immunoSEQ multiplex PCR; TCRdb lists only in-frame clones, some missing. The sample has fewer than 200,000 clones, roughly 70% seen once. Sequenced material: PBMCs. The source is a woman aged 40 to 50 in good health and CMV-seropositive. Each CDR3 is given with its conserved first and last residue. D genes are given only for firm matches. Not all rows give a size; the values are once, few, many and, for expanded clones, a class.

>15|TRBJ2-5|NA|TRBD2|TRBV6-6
TGTGCCAGCAGCCCCCAGCGGGGGATCCAAGAGACCCAGTACTTC
CASSPQRGIQETQYF
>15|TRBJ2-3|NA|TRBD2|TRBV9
TGTGCCAGCAGCGGCCGGGGGGGTGGCACAGATACGCAGTATTTT
CASSGRGGGTDTQYF
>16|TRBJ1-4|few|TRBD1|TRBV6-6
TGTGCCAGCAGTGCCGGGACAGCCGACTGGGGTGAAAAACTGTTTTTT
CASSAGTADWGEKLFF
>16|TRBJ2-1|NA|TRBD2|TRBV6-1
TGTGCCAGCGGTGGAAGACTAGCGAGCTCCTACAATGAGCAGTTCTTC
CASGGRLASSYNEQFF
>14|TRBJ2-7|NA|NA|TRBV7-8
TGTGCCAGCAGCTCGGCCCCTCGCGGGTGCGAGCAGTACTTC
CASSSAPRGCEQYF
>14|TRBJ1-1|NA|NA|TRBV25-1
TGTGCCAGCAGTGGAGGACAGATGAACACTGAAGCTTTCTTT
CASSGGQMNTEAFF
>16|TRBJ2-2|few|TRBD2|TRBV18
TGTGCCAGCTCACCACCGAGCGGGAGTGCAGGCGGGGAGCTGTTTTTT
CASSPPSGSAGGELFF
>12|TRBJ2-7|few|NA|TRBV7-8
TGTGCCAGCGAGGACTCCTCCTACGAGCAGTACTTC
CASEDSSYEQYF
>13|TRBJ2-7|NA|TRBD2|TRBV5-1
TGCGCCAGCAGGGATAGCGGGAGCGGCGAGCAGTACTTC
CASRDSGSGEQYF
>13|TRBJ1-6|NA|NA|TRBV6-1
TGTGCCAGCACCGGACAGTTTAATTCACCCCTCAACTTT
CASTGQFNSPLNF
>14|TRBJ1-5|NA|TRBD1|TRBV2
TGTGCCAGCAGGGACACAGGGGGTGGGCAGCCCCAGCATTTT
CASRDTGGGQPQHF
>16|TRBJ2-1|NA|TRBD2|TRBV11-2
TGTGCCAGCAGCTCTCCGGGACTAGCGCTCTACAATGAGCAGTTCTTC
CASSSPGLALYNEQFF
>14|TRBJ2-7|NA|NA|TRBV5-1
TGCGCCAGCAGCGTACAGGGAATTAGCTACGAGCAGTACTTC
CASSVQGISYEQYF
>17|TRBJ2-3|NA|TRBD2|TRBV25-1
TGTGCCAGCACCAGAGGTGGGGGAGGGACTTTCGCAGATACGCAGTATTTT
CASTRGGGGTFADTQYF
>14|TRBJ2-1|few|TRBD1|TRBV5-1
TGCGCCAGCAGCTTGGGACAGGGGGCGAATGAGCAGTTCTTC
CASSLGQGANEQFF
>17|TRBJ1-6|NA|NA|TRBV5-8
TGTGCCAGCAGCATCGAACAGGGAAGCTCCTATAATTCACCCCTCCACTTT
CASSIEQGSSYNSPLHF
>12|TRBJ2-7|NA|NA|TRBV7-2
TGTGCCAGCAACCGCCAGGGAGGCGAGCAGTACTTC
CASNRQGGEQYF
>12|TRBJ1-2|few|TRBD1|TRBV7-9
TGTGCCAGCAGCTTGGGGGACAGCGGCTACCCCTTC
CASSLGDSGYPF
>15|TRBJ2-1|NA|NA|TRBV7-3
TGTGCCAGCAGCCCCGCGGGTGGAACCTACAATGAGCAGTTCTTC
CASSPAGGTYNEQFF
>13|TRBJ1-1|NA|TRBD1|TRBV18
TGTGCCAGCTCACAAGAAGACAGGGTTGGAGCTTTCTTT
CASSQEDRVGAFF
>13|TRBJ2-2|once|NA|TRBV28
TGTGCCAGCAGAACCAGGGATTCCGGGGAGCTGTTTTTT
CASRTRDSGELFF
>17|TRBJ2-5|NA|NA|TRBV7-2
TGTGCCAGCAGCTTACCCAGCGATTACGAGTACCAAGAGACCCAGTACTTC
CASSLPSDYEYQETQYF
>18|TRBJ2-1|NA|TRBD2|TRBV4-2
TGTGCCAGCAGCCAAGAACCTTTTAGCGGGAGTTCCTACAATGAGCAGTTCTTC
CASSQEPFSGSSYNEQFF
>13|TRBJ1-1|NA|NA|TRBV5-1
TGCGCCAGCACCCCGACAGGATACACTGAAGCTTTCTTT
CASTPTGYTEAFF
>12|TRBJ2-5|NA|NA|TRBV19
TGTGCCAGTTCGGACAGAAGAATGACCCAGTACTTC
CASSDRRMTQYF
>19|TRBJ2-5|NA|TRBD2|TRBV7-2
TGTGCCAGCAGCCCAGGGGGGACTAGCGGGTCCCATTTCCAAGAGACCCAGTACTTC
CASSPGGTSGSHFQETQYF
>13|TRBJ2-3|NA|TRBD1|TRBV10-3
TGTGCCACCCAATTCGACAGGGCAGATACGCAGTATTTT
CATQFDRADTQYF
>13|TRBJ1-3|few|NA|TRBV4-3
TGCGCCAGCAGCCAGAGACACGGAAACACCATATATTTT
CASSQRHGNTIYF
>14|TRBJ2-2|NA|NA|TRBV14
TGTGCCAGCAGCCAAGTTCGGTTCACCGGGGAGCTGTTTTTT
CASSQVRFTGELFF
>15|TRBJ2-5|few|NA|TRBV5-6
TGTGCCAGCAGCTTGGCCGGACTGACCGAGGAGACCCAGTACTTC
CASSLAGLTEETQYF
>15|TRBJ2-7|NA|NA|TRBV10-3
TGTGCCATCAGTGAGTCGGCGGGAACGTCCAACGAGCAGTACTTC
CAISESAGTSNEQYF
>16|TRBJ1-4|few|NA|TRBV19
TGTGCCAGTAGTCTAAAAATAACTGCAACTAATGAAAAACTGTTTTTT
CASSLKITATNEKLFF
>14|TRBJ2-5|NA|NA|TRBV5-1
TGCGCCAGCGCCATGGGGGCGTACCCGGAGACCCAGTACTTC
CASAMGAYPETQYF
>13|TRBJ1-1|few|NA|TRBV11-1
TGTGCCAGCAGCTTAACGGGATACACTGAAGCTTTCTTT
CASSLTGYTEAFF
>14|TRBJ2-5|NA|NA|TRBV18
TGTGCCAGCTCACCACCGACCAGGGATGAGACCCAGTACTTC
CASSPPTRDETQYF
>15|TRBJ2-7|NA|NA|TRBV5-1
TGCGCCAGCAGCTTGGCTGCAGGGCCCACCTACGAGCAGTACTTC
CASSLAAGPTYEQYF
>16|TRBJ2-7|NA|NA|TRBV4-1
TGCGCCAGCAGCCAAGATTCTAATAGCGGAATTTACGAGCAGTACTTC
CASSQDSNSGIYEQYF
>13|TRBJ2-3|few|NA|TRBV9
TGTGCCAGCAGCGTAGTCAGAACAGATACGCAGTATTTT
CASSVVRTDTQYF
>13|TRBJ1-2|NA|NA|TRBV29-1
TGCAGCGTTGTCTGGGGGGTCGGCTATGGCTACACCTTC
CSVVWGVGYGYTF
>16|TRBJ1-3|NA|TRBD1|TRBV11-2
TGTGCCAGCAGCTACCACACAGGGGCGGCGGGAAACACCATATATTTT
CASSYHTGAAGNTIYF
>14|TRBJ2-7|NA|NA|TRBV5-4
TGTGCCAGCAGCTCGCTCGCGGGTGGCTACGAGCAGTACTTC
CASSSLAGGYEQYF
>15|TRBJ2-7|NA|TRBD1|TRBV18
TGTGCCAGCTCACCAGGGGACAGCAGCTCCTACGAGCAGTACTTC
CASSPGDSSSYEQYF
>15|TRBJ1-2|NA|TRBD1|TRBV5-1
TGCGCCAGCAGCTTGGCTTCAGGGGGCCAGAGCGGCTACACCTTC
CASSLASGGQSGYTF
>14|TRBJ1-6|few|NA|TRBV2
TGTGCCAGCAGTGTGGAGGGGCGTAATTCACCCCTCCACTTT
CASSVEGRNSPLHF
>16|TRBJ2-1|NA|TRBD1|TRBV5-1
TGCGCCAGCAGCCCGAGAGCGGACAGGGCCTACAATGAGCAGTTCTTC
CASSPRADRAYNEQFF
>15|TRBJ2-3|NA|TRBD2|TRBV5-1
TGCGCCAGCAGCGGACTAGCGGGGACCACAGATACGCAGTATTTT
CASSGLAGTTDTQYF
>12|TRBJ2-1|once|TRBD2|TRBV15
TGTGCCACCAGGGGACTAGGCAATGAGCAGTTCTTC
CATRGLGNEQFF
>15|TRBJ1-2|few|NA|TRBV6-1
TGTGCCAGCAGTGAAGCGGGTTCAAGGGGAGGTGGCTACACCTTC
CASSEAGSRGGGYTF
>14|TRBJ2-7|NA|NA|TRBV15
TGTGCCACCAGCAGAGGGCAGGGATCGGGCGAGCAGTACTTC
CATSRGQGSGEQYF
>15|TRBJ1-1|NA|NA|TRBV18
TGTGCCAGCTCGCCCGGTCCGACTATGAACACTGAAGCTTTCTTT
CASSPGPTMNTEAFF
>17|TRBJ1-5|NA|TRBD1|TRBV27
TGTGCCAGCAGTCCCGATCCGGGACAGGGATTAAGTCAGCCCCAGCATTTT
CASSPDPGQGLSQPQHF
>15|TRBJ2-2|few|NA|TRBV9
TGTGCCAGCAGCGTAGTGGGAGAGAACACCGGGGAGCTGTTTTTT
CASSVVGENTGELFF
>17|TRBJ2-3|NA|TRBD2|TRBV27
TGTGCCAGCAGTTTAAAATCCAGACTAGCGGGAGTTGGTACGCAGTATTTT
CASSLKSRLAGVGTQYF
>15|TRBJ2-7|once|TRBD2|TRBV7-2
TGTGCCAGCAGCTTAGGGACTAGCAGCTACTACGAGCAGTACTTC
CASSLGTSSYYEQYF
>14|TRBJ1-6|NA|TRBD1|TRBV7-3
TGTGCCAGCAGCTTAGATACAGGGGGCTCGCCCCTCCACTTT
CASSLDTGGSPLHF
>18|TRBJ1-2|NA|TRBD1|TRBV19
TGTGCCAGTAGTTCGCCGGGACAGGGTTTTTCCGCTAACTATGGCTACACCTTC
CASSSPGQGFSANYGYTF
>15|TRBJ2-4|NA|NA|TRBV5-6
TGTGCCAGCAGCCGGTGGGGCTCTAGTCGGCACATTCAGTACTTC
CASSRWGSSRHIQYF
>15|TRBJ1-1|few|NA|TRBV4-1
TGCGCCAGCAGCCCACTAACAGGGATCGAGAATGAAGCTTTCTTT
CASSPLTGIENEAFF
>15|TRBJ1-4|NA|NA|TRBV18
TGTGCCAGCTCACCACTAGACAGGCCTTTTGACGAACTGTTTTTT
CASSPLDRPFDELFF
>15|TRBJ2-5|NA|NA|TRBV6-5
TGTGCCAGCAGTTATCGGGACTGGCACCAAGAGACCCAGTACTTC
CASSYRDWHQETQYF